A selection of T cell receptor beta chains follows, all from one sample in a study of T-cell reconstitution after alpha-beta-depleted transplantation in children. TCRdb processed the PCR reads anew with MiXCR; each CDR3 protein has one entry. The sample has 750,000 to 950,000 distinct CDR3 sequences, under 20% seen once. Specimen: PBMCs, mostly from graft donor cells, collected 360 days after TCRalphabeta/CD19-depleted stem cell transplant. Receptors were obtained from a male patient aged 10 to 17 who had a stem cell transplant for acute lymphoblastic leukemia, so the T cells may come from the graft donor. Both conserved end residues are part of each CDR3. A D gene is named only where the DNA matches it firmly. Rows give clone size only sometimes, using once, few, many, or a class for an expanded clone.

V gene: TRBV5-1
J gene: TRBJ2-3
clone size: few
D gene: -
CDR3 protein: CASSVRVGDTQYF
CDR3 DNA: TGCGCCAGCAGCGTTAGGGTTGGAGATACGCAGTATTTT

V gene: TRBV5-1
J gene: TRBJ2-7
clone size: few
D gene: -
CDR3 protein: CASTRDGGYLSSYEQYF
CDR3 DNA: TGCGCCAGCACCCGGGACGGAGGGTACTTAAGCTCCTACGAGCAGTACTTC

V gene: TRBV29-1
J gene: TRBJ2-5
clone size: -
D gene: TRBD1
CDR3 protein: CSVTGTDQETQYF
CDR3 DNA: TGCAGCGTGACCGGGACAGACCAAGAGACCCAGTACTTC

V gene: TRBV6-2/TRBV6-3
J gene: TRBJ2-2
clone size: -
D gene: -
CDR3 protein: CASSPPDLRGLFF
CDR3 DNA: TGTGCCAGCAGTCCTCCTGACCTGAGGGGGCTGTTTTTT

V gene: TRBV27
J gene: TRBJ2-2
clone size: -
D gene: TRBD1
CDR3 protein: CASSFTGAGELFF
CDR3 DNA: TGTGCCAGCAGTTTTACAGGGGCCGGGGAGCTGTTTTTT

V gene: TRBV12-3/TRBV12-4
J gene: TRBJ2-7
clone size: few
D gene: -
CDR3 protein: CASSFQSTLEQYF
CDR3 DNA: TGTGCCAGCAGTTTCCAATCGACACTCGAGCAGTACTTC

V gene: TRBV10-3
J gene: TRBJ2-2
clone size: -
D gene: -
CDR3 protein: CAISEGPNTGELFF
CDR3 DNA: TGTGCCATCAGTGAAGGTCCAAACACCGGGGAGCTGTTTTTT

V gene: TRBV25-1
J gene: TRBJ1-1
clone size: few
D gene: -
CDR3 protein: CASSVGFGLMNTEAFF
CDR3 DNA: TGTGCCAGCAGTGTGGGTTTCGGGCTCATGAACACTGAAGCTTTCTTT

V gene: TRBV12-3/TRBV12-4
J gene: TRBJ2-7
clone size: -
D gene: -
CDR3 protein: CASSHPQTGWEQYF
CDR3 DNA: TGTGCCAGCAGTCACCCCCAGACAGGTTGGGAGCAGTACTTC

V gene: TRBV29-1
J gene: TRBJ2-1
clone size: -
D gene: -
CDR3 protein: CSVEDNSNEQFF
CDR3 DNA: TGCAGCGTTGAAGATAATAGCAATGAGCAGTTCTTC

V gene: TRBV7-9
J gene: TRBJ2-7
clone size: -
D gene: TRBD2
CDR3 protein: CASSPRLRGSSPYEQYF
CDR3 DNA: TGTGCCAGCAGCCCTCGCCTCCGCGGGAGTTCCCCCTACGAGCAGTACTTC

V gene: TRBV9
J gene: TRBJ1-2
clone size: few
D gene: TRBD1
CDR3 protein: CASSYLTGIGSYGYTF
CDR3 DNA: TGTGCCAGCAGCTATCTGACAGGGATCGGGAGCTATGGCTACACCTTC

V gene: TRBV19
J gene: TRBJ1-5
clone size: few
D gene: -
CDR3 protein: CASSIDRRQDNQPQHF
CDR3 DNA: TGTGCCAGTAGTATAGATCGTAGACAGGATAATCAGCCCCAGCATTTT

V gene: TRBV11-2
J gene: TRBJ2-7
clone size: few
D gene: TRBD1
CDR3 protein: CASSPDRGGSYEQYF
CDR3 DNA: TGTGCCAGCAGCCCAGACAGGGGAGGTAGCTACGAGCAGTACTTC

V gene: TRBV4-1
J gene: TRBJ2-3
clone size: -
D gene: -
CDR3 protein: CASSQEGRGSTDTQYF
CDR3 DNA: TGCGCCAGCAGCCAAGAGGGCCGAGGGAGCACAGATACGCAGTATTTT

V gene: TRBV24-1
J gene: TRBJ2-2
clone size: many
D gene: -
CDR3 protein: CATSAPSTLANTGELFF
CDR3 DNA: TGTGCCACCAGCGCCCCGAGCACGTTAGCGAACACCGGGGAGCTGTTTTTT

V gene: TRBV7-9
J gene: TRBJ1-4
clone size: few
D gene: -
CDR3 protein: CASSTPYKSSGEKLFF
CDR3 DNA: TGTGCCAGCAGCACGCCCTACAAGTCATCGGGCGAAAAACTGTTTTTT

V gene: TRBV27
J gene: TRBJ1-1
clone size: -
D gene: -
CDR3 protein: CASRFLFDGEAFF
CDR3 DNA: TGTGCCAGCAGGTTCCTATTCGACGGTGAAGCTTTCTTT

V gene: TRBV6-5
J gene: TRBJ2-1
clone size: few
D gene: TRBD1
CDR3 protein: CASSYRDRLTYNEQFF
CDR3 DNA: TGTGCCAGCAGTTATCGGGACAGGCTTACCTACAATGAGCAGTTCTTC

V gene: TRBV11-2
J gene: TRBJ2-7
clone size: many
D gene: -
CDR3 protein: CASSFWGYEQYF
CDR3 DNA: TGTGCCAGCAGCTTCTGGGGCTACGAGCAGTACTTC

V gene: TRBV7-9
J gene: TRBJ1-5
clone size: -
D gene: -
CDR3 protein: CASSLDSRDQPQHF
CDR3 DNA: TGTGCCAGCAGCTTGGACAGCCGCGATCAGCCCCAGCATTTT

V gene: TRBV7-9
J gene: TRBJ2-1
clone size: few
D gene: TRBD1
CDR3 protein: CASRPRMRTGSYNEQFF
CDR3 DNA: TGTGCCAGCAGGCCACGGATGAGGACAGGGTCCTACAATGAGCAGTTCTTC

V gene: TRBV15
J gene: TRBJ2-1
clone size: many
D gene: -
CDR3 protein: CATSRDVQGRRGGIF
CDR3 DNA: TGTGCCACCAGCAGAGATGTACAGGGGAGGAGGGGTGGGATCTTC

V gene: TRBV12-3/TRBV12-4
J gene: TRBJ2-3
clone size: many
D gene: -
CDR3 protein: CASSKPGPYRDTQYF
CDR3 DNA: TGTGCCAGCAGTAAACCGGGACCGTACCGGGATACGCAGTATTTT

V gene: TRBV5-1
J gene: TRBJ2-7
clone size: -
D gene: -
CDR3 protein: CASSLASPQYEQYF
CDR3 DNA: TGCGCCAGCAGCTTGGCCTCGCCCCAATACGAGCAGTACTTC

V gene: TRBV15
J gene: TRBJ2-4
clone size: -
D gene: -
CDR3 protein: CATSSRGLLAKNIQYF
CDR3 DNA: TGTGCCACCAGCTCCCGAGGGTTACTAGCCAAAAACATTCAGTACTTC

V gene: TRBV20-1
J gene: TRBJ1-5
clone size: -
D gene: TRBD1
CDR3 protein: CSARFRGRRNQPQHF
CDR3 DNA: TGCAGTGCTAGGTTCAGGGGGCGCCGAAATCAGCCCCAGCATTTT

V gene: TRBV10-3
J gene: TRBJ2-3
clone size: -
D gene: -
CDR3 protein: CAISVVLGTDTQYF
CDR3 DNA: TGTGCCATCAGTGTAGTTCTCGGCACAGATACGCAGTATTTT

V gene: TRBV7-2
J gene: TRBJ2-7
clone size: -
D gene: -
CDR3 protein: CASSPRTPTEQYF
CDR3 DNA: TGTGCCAGCAGCCCCCGAACTCCAACCGAGCAGTACTTC

V gene: TRBV18
J gene: TRBJ2-7
clone size: few
D gene: -
CDR3 protein: CASSHTPGRSSYEQYF
CDR3 DNA: TGTGCCAGCTCACATACACCGGGACGAAGCTCCTACGAGCAGTACTTC

V gene: TRBV20-1
J gene: TRBJ2-7
clone size: few
D gene: TRBD2
CDR3 protein: CSARVAGLYEQYF
CDR3 DNA: TGCAGTGCTCGAGTAGCGGGACTCTACGAGCAGTACTTC

V gene: TRBV5-1
J gene: TRBJ2-3
clone size: many
D gene: -
CDR3 protein: CASSLAFGGTDTQYF
CDR3 DNA: TGCGCCAGCAGCTTGGCCTTTGGGGGGACAGATACGCAGTATTTT

V gene: TRBV7-9
J gene: TRBJ1-5
clone size: many
D gene: -
CDR3 protein: CASSQSLSPQHF
CDR3 DNA: TGTGCCAGCAGCCAATCTTTGTCGCCCCAGCATTTT

V gene: TRBV15
J gene: TRBJ1-2
clone size: few
D gene: -
CDR3 protein: CATPNGAAPNYGYTF
CDR3 DNA: TGTGCCACACCAAACGGGGCGGCCCCTAACTATGGCTACACCTTC

V gene: TRBV13
J gene: TRBJ1-4
clone size: few
D gene: TRBD1
CDR3 protein: CASSSSGVGTGEKLFF
CDR3 DNA: TGTGCCAGCAGCTCCTCGGGGGTCGGGACAGGCGAAAAACTGTTTTTT

V gene: TRBV29-1
J gene: TRBJ2-1
clone size: few
D gene: -
CDR3 protein: CSVEPGPRGEQFF
CDR3 DNA: TGCAGCGTTGAACCAGGGCCTCGGGGTGAGCAGTTCTTC

V gene: TRBV4-1
J gene: TRBJ2-2
clone size: few
D gene: -
CDR3 protein: CASSQGVAANTGELFF
CDR3 DNA: TGCGCCAGCAGCCAAGGGGTAGCGGCGAACACCGGGGAGCTGTTTTTT

V gene: TRBV18
J gene: TRBJ2-3
clone size: -
D gene: -
CDR3 protein: CASSPRYLTDTQYF
CDR3 DNA: TGTGCCAGCTCACCAAGGTATCTCACAGATACGCAGTATTTT

V gene: TRBV27
J gene: TRBJ2-1
clone size: -
D gene: -
CDR3 protein: CASSLSTQGSYNEQFF
CDR3 DNA: TGTGCCAGCAGTTTATCGACCCAGGGCTCCTACAATGAGCAGTTCTTC

V gene: TRBV28
J gene: TRBJ1-3
clone size: many
D gene: -
CDR3 protein: CASSQRGSGNTIYF
CDR3 DNA: TGTGCCAGCAGCCAGCGCGGGTCTGGAAACACCATATATTTT

V gene: TRBV7-2
J gene: TRBJ2-7
clone size: few
D gene: -
CDR3 protein: CASSWDLNYEQYF
CDR3 DNA: TGTGCCAGCAGCTGGGACCTGAACTACGAGCAGTACTTC

V gene: TRBV10-3
J gene: TRBJ2-2
clone size: -
D gene: TRBD1
CDR3 protein: CAISERTGRPSAGELFF
CDR3 DNA: TGTGCCATCAGTGAGAGGACAGGGCGGCCCTCAGCCGGGGAGCTGTTTTTT